These 22 T cell receptor beta chains originate from one sample sequenced in a study of cytomegalovirus exposure and HLA in healthy donors. It was with 60 Vbeta and 13 Jbeta primers that the PCR ran. The method was immunoSEQ multiplex PCR; TCRdb's version includes in-frame clones alone and lacks a portion of them. The data contain around 140,000 clones, about 70% of them singletons. The specimen was PBMCs. Every receptor here comes from a male donor in good health and CMV-seronegative.

J is TRBJ1-3 and V is TRBV5-6; D is uncertain. Per germline, CDR1 SGHDT and CDR2 YYEEEE. The V and J ends lost 2 bases and 0 bases respectively, with 9 bases between them. This CDR3 has 15 amino acids. CDR3 in amino acids: CASSLPGISGNTIYF. CDR3 nucleotide sequence: TGTGCCAGCAGCTTACCGGGAATCTCTGGAAACACCATATATTTT.

The genes are TRBV2 and TRBJ2-7; 8 positions match TRBD2. J gave up 5 bases and V 7 bases, and 4 bases lay outside the gene matches. CDR3 length: 12 residues. Germline loops: CDR1 SNHLY, CDR2 FYNNEI. The CDR3 coding sequence is TGTGCCAGCAAAGCGGGGGTAAACGAGCAGTACTTC. Amino acid sequence: CASKAGVNEQYF.

The V gene is TRBV25-1, the J gene TRBJ2-7; 13 bases map to TRBD2. The CDR3 is 14 residues long. CDR1 is MGHDK, CDR2 SYGVNS, per germline. Unmatched junction bases numbered 0, after V lost 4 bases and J lost 3 bases. The CDR3 DNA is TGTGCCAGCAGTGGACTAGCGGGAGGCTACGAGCAGTACTTC. Translating gives CASSGLAGGYEQYF.

CDR3 coding DNA: TGTGCCAGCAGTAACACCACAGGGCGAAGCTCCTACGAGCAGTACTTC. Protein product: CASSNTTGRSSYEQYF. The chain carries TRBV6-4 and TRBJ2-7, with D possibly being TRBD1 (6 bases). This CDR3 region has 16 residues. The germline gives CDR1 MRHNA, CDR2 SNTAGT. V lost 5 bases to trimming and J lost 0 bases, with 17 bases between them.

This clone was observed once. The chain has TRBV5-4 and TRBJ2-1; 8 nucleotides match TRBD2. Germline CDR1 reads SGHNT; CDR2 reads YYREEE (reference sequence). The CDR3 spans 13 residues. V dropped 3 bases and J dropped 7; count of bases not matched to a gene: 3. For the CDR3, the DNA is TGTGCCAGCAGCTCAGGACTAGCTAATGAGCAGTTCTTC. This gives the protein CASSSGLANEQFF. The variable domain in full, completed from reference TRBV5-4 and TRBJ2-1, reads ETGVTQSPTHLIKTRGQQVTLRCSSQSGHNTVSWYQQALGQGPQFIFQYYREEENGRGNFPPRFSGLQFPNYSSELNVNALELDDSALYLCASSSGLANEQFFGPGTRLTVL.

The chain combines TRBV4-3 with TRBJ1-1; 8 bases align to TRBD1. J was trimmed by 1 base and V by 1 base; bases with no gene match: 2. The CDR3 runs to 15 residues. Per germline, CDR1 LGHNA and CDR2 YSLEER. The CDR3 loop is CASSQGTGQNTEAFF. The CDR3 DNA sequence: TGCGCCAGCAGCCAAGGGACAGGGCAGAACACTGAAGCTTTCTTT.

This chain joins TRBV18 and TRBJ1-2; 7 bases line up with TRBD1. CDR1 is KGHSH, CDR2 LQKENI, per germline. After removal of 3 bases from V and 0 bases from J, the junction contained 10 bases not matched to a gene. This CDR3 is built from 17 residues. The CDR3 sequence is CASSPASEGATNYGYTF. The DNA for the CDR3 is TGTGCCAGCTCACCGGCGAGCGAGGGGGCTACTAACTATGGCTACACCTTC.

To note about this clone: This same CDR3 is encoded by further DNA sequences in the sample. This rearrangement joins TRBV7-2 to TRBJ2-7; maybe TRBD1 (5 bases). This CDR3 has 14 residues. The germline V gene has CDR1 SGHTA and CDR2 FQGNSA. V was cut by 1 base and J by 2 bases, with 9 bases left in between. This CDR3 reads CASSLGQTTYEQYF. In nucleotides, the CDR3 is TGTGCCAGCAGCTTAGGACAGACAACCTACGAGCAGTACTTC. Full variable domain (outside the CDR3, taken from reference TRBV7-2 and TRBJ2-7): GAGVSQSPSNKVTEKGKDVELRCDPISGHTALYWYRQSLGQGLEFLIYFQGNSAPDKSGLPSDRFSAERTGGSVSTLTIQRTQQEDSAVYLCASSLGQTTYEQYFGPGTRLTVT.

The genes are TRBV28 and TRBJ2-2; 10 bases map to TRBD1. With 5 bases clipped from V and 6 bases from J, the junction kept 6 bases outside the gene matches. Germline CDR1 MDHEN, CDR2 SYDVKM. CDR3 length: 15 amino acids. The DNA of the CDR3 is TGTGCCAGCAGTCCCGGGACAGGGGTCCCCGGGGAGCTGTTTTTT. As protein: CASSPGTGVPGELFF.

The chain has TRBV11-2 and TRBJ1-2; possibly TRBD1 for D (5 bases). CDR1 is SGHAT, CDR2 FQNNGV, per germline. V dropped 5 bases and J dropped 0 bases, with 13 bases sitting between them. The CDR3 totals 15 residues. The CDR3 DNA is TGTGCCAGCAGCACCCATCGGGGGGCTAACTATGGCTACACCTTC. Translated, it gives CASSTHRGANYGYTF.

V and J are TRBV7-8 and TRBJ1-3; 7 bases agree with TRBD1. Germline V gives CDR1 SGHVS, CDR2 FQNEAQ. The J segment lost 4 bases and the V segment lost 3 bases, leaving 9 bases of the junction unmatched. There are 16 residues in the CDR3. For the CDR3, the DNA is TGTGCCAGCAGCTTCTCTCCGGGACAGCGCGGAAACACCATATATTTT. Amino acids: CASSFSPGQRGNTIYF.

DNA for the CDR3: TGTGCCAGCAGCGGGCAGGGGGGTAGCTATGGCTACACCTTC. Amino acids: CASSGQGGSYGYTF. The chain combines TRBV27 with TRBJ1-2; 7 bases agree with TRBD1. V dropped 6 bases and J dropped 4; count of bases not matched to a gene: 8. The CDR3 runs 14 residues. The germline CDR1 and CDR2 sequences are MNHEY and SMNVEV (reference sequence).

V is TRBV9 and J is TRBJ2-1; 8 bases agree with TRBD2. V shed 3 bases and J 8 bases; nucleotides not matched to a gene: 7. In germline, CDR1 is SGDLS, CDR2 YYNGEE. The CDR3 is made up of 14 amino acids. The CDR3 nucleotides read TGTGCCAGCAGCGCTTCCGGGGGGGCCTATGAGCAGTTCTTC. It specifies CASSASGGAYEQFF.

This clone occurred a few times. The chain employs TRBV27 and TRBJ2-1, with D possibly matching TRBD2 (6 bases). Between the trimmed V and J ends, which lost 1 base and 2 bases, there was a span of 15 bases. The germline V gene has CDR1 MNHEY and CDR2 SMNVEV (reference sequence). The CDR3 contains 17 residues. The CDR3 loop reads CASSLFGDSITYNEQFF. The CDR3 nucleotides are TGTGCCAGCAGTTTATTCGGGGACTCAATAACCTACAATGAGCAGTTCTTC.

V and J are TRBV28 and TRBJ1-1, with a tentative D call TRBD1 (6 bases). The germline CDR1 and CDR2 sequences are MDHEN and SYDVKM. V lost 5 bases and J lost 0, with 10 bases in between. The length of the CDR3 is 14 residues. Here the CDR3 reads CASSPTGLNTEAFF. The CDR3 DNA follows: TGTGCCAGCAGTCCGACAGGTTTGAACACTGAAGCTTTCTTT.

This clone was seen more than once but under ten times. This chain joins TRBV7-6 and TRBJ1-2, with TRBD1 matching over 8 bases. The germline V gene encodes CDR1 SGHVS and CDR2 FNYEAQ. Trimming cost V 5 bases and J 0 bases; bases outside gene matches: 8. There are 16 residues in the CDR3. The CDR3 DNA reads as TGTGCCAGCAGCCCCGGGACAGGAGGTCCTAACTATGGCTACACCTTC. Translated, it gives CASSPGTGGPNYGYTF.

This clone has just a few counts. The rearrangement joins TRBV28 to TRBJ1-5; 7 nucleotides align to TRBD1. The CDR3 is made up of 14 amino acids. Germline trimming cut 6 bases from V and 9 bases from J; bases unmatched to any gene: 11. Germline loops: CDR1 MDHEN, CDR2 SYDVKM. CDR3 nucleotides: TGTGCCAGCAGCTCGGGACAGTTAGGTCCGCCCCAGCATTTT. Translation gives CASSSGQLGPPQHF.

This rearrangement joins TRBV6-5 to TRBJ2-3; D ambiguous. This CDR3 has 15 amino acids. Trimming left V 3 bases short and J 0 bases short, with 10 bases between. CDR1 MNHEY and CDR2 SVGAGI come from the germline V gene. This CDR3 reads CASSYSETSTDTQYF. The CDR3 DNA reads TGTGCCAGCAGTTATTCTGAGACTAGCACAGATACGCAGTATTTT.

The CDR3 reads CASSSSGGSAGVTQYF. DNA of the CDR3: TGTGCCAGCAGTTCAAGCGGGGGTAGTGCGGGGGTTACCCAGTACTTC. V is TRBV6-5 and J is TRBJ2-5, with TRBD2 matching over 8 bases. The CDR3 is 16 amino acids. Germline CDR1 and CDR2: MNHEY and SVGAGI. The trim removed 4 bases at V and 8 bases at J, leaving 15 bases unmatched.

V usage is TRBV27 and J usage is TRBJ2-1, with a possible D match to TRBD1 (5 bases). Looked up from germline, CDR1 is MNHEY and CDR2 is SMNVEV (reference sequence). V was shortened by 2 bases and J by 14 bases, with 13 bases between the two germline ends. The CDR3 has 12 residues. CDR3 sequence: CASSLRSGAEFF. The CDR3 DNA follows: TGTGCCAGCAGTTTACGGTCTGGGGCCGAGTTCTTC.

V gene TRBV7-9 combines with J gene TRBJ2-7; the match to TRBD1 covers 8 bases. Germline trimming cut 5 bases from V and 3 bases from J; bases unmatched to any gene: 6. The CDR3 spans 14 residues. Germline V gene sequence: CDR1 SEHNR, CDR2 FQNEAQ (reference sequence). In DNA form, the CDR3 reads TGTGCCAGCAGCACCGGACAGGGCCACTACGAGCAGTACTTC. This gives the protein CASSTGQGHYEQYF.

The V and J genes are TRBV28 and TRBJ1-5, with D perhaps TRBD1 (5 bases). In germline, CDR1 is MDHEN, CDR2 SYDVKM. The length of the CDR3 is 14 residues. V was shortened by 5 bases and J by 0 bases, with 8 bases between the two germline ends. CDR3 in amino acids: CASSRGYSNQPQHF. CDR3 coding DNA: TGTGCCAGCAGTCGGGGGTATAGCAATCAGCCCCAGCATTTT.